Following are 7 T cell receptor beta chains from one sample sequenced in a study of blood T cell repertoires in COVID-19. Produced via immunoSEQ multiplex PCR; TCRdb's table is partial and in-frame only. The data contain under 250,000 clones, approximately 91% of them singletons. Material for sequencing was peripheral blood. These receptors all come from a man aged 45-65 years with COVID-19, enrolled during active disease.

The V gene is TRBV4-1, the J gene TRBJ1-1; no reliable D call. CDR3 length: 15 amino acids. Trimming pared 4 bases from V and 1 base from J, leaving 13 bases between. Germline V gives CDR1 MGHRA, CDR2 YSYEKL. The CDR3 DNA reads TGCGCCAGCAGCCTGTCCTCCACCGGGAACACTGAAGCTTTCTTT. Translating it yields CASSLSSTGNTEAFF.

The CDR3 sequence: CASQARDNQPQHF. Written as DNA, the CDR3 is TGTGCCAGCCAAGCCCGGGACAATCAGCCCCAGCATTTT. The chain joins TRBV19 to TRBJ1-5; D ambiguous. Germline CDR1 reads LNHDA; CDR2 reads SQIVND (reference sequence). The CDR3 length is 13 residues. Trimming took off 9 bases at V and 3 bases at J, with 12 bases between the two ends.

This chain uses TRBV4-2 with TRBJ1-1; 8 nucleotides align to TRBD1. The length of the CDR3 is 14 residues. Per the germline V gene, CDR1 is LGHNA and CDR2 is YNFKEQ. V shed 1 base and J 6 bases; nucleotides not matched to a gene: 4. The CDR3 spells CASSQVRQGPEAFF. CDR3 sequence (DNA): TGTGCCAGCAGCCAAGTGAGACAGGGGCCTGAAGCTTTCTTT.

The J gene is TRBJ2-5, the V gene TRBV5-1; 7 bases match TRBD1. This CDR3 is built from 15 residues. Per the germline V gene, CDR1 is SGHRS and CDR2 is YFSETQ. V lost 0 bases to trimming and J lost 2 bases; unmatched junction nucleotides: 4. The CDR3 reads CASSLATGEQETQYF. The CDR3 DNA reads as TGCGCCAGCAGCTTGGCTACAGGGGAACAAGAGACCCAGTACTTC. Full variable domain (rest looked up from reference TRBV5-1 and TRBJ2-5): KAGVTQTPRYLIKTRGQQVTLSCSPISGHRSVSWYQQTPGQGLQFLFEYFSETQRNKGNFPGRFSGRQFSNSRSEMNVSTLELGDSALYLCASSLATGEQETQYFGPGTRLLVL.

The chain carries TRBV11-2 and TRBJ2-7; perhaps TRBD1 as D (6 bases). The CDR3 runs 14 residues. V dropped 3 bases and J dropped 1 base, with 10 bases sitting between them. The V gene's germline CDR1 is SGHAT and CDR2 FQNNGV. The CDR3 spells CASSFNRDSYEQYF. In DNA, the CDR3 is TGTGCCAGCAGCTTTAACAGGGATTCCTACGAGCAGTACTTC.

The J gene is TRBJ1-6, the V gene TRBV2; no clear D gene. The germline V gene has CDR1 SNHLY and CDR2 FYNNEI. The ends were cut back, 6 bases at V and 5 bases at J, with 8 bases in the middle. The CDR3 has 13 amino acids. CDR3 bases: TGTGCCAGCAGGCGACTCCATAATTCACCCCTCCACTTT. Its protein product is CASRRLHNSPLHF.

The chain has TRBV6-5 and TRBJ1-6; no clear D gene. The CDR3 runs 15 residues. Trimming took 6 bases from V and 6 from J, leaving 15 bases between them. The germline V gene encodes CDR1 MNHEY and CDR2 SVGAGI. CDR3 loop: CASSRDRVTNSPLHF. For the CDR3, the DNA is TGTGCCAGCAGCCGGGATAGGGTCACTAATTCACCCCTCCACTTT.